These 27 T cell receptor beta chains originate from one sample sequenced in a study of blood T cell repertoires in COVID-19. Measured with immunoSEQ multiplex PCR; TCRdb has only the in-frame clones, and not every one. Of a few hundred thousand clones listed, about 83% were seen once; the top ten hold 10%. The sequenced material came from PBMCs or T cells enriched from blood (not recorded which). The receptor set was obtained from a woman between 50 and 59 years old who had recovered from COVID-19.

The V gene is TRBV7-9, the J gene TRBJ1-1, with 8 bases matching TRBD1. The CDR3 covers 17 residues. The germline V gene encodes CDR1 SEHNR and CDR2 FQNEAQ (reference sequence). V lost 6 bases to trimming and J lost 4 bases; unmatched junction nucleotides: 16. CDR3 residues: CASRDGTGGWDGTEAFF. CDR3 sequence (DNA): TGTGCCAGCAGAGACGGGACAGGAGGATGGGATGGCACTGAAGCTTTCTTT.

The chain links TRBV27 to TRBJ1-5; D uncertain. The CDR3 loop spans 13 amino acids. Germline CDR1 and CDR2: MNHEY and SMNVEV (reference sequence). V gave up 0 bases and J gave up 6 bases, with 6 bases separating them. CDR3 coding DNA: TGTGCCAGCAGTTTATCTGAGAGTCAGCCCCAGCATTTT. Its translation: CASSLSESQPQHF.

The CDR3 here is CASSQDWRGEAFF. In nucleotides, the CDR3 is TGTGCCAGCAGCCAAGATTGGCGGGGGGAAGCTTTCTTT. This rearrangement joins TRBV4-2 to TRBJ1-1; D is perhaps TRBD1 (5 bases). Trimming pared 0 bases from V and 8 bases from J, leaving 10 bases between. In germline, CDR1 is LGHNA, CDR2 YNFKEQ. This CDR3 is 13 amino acids long.

The chain carries TRBV6-5 and TRBJ1-2; D is undetermined. The CDR3 totals 14 residues. Between the trimmed V and J ends, which lost 8 bases and 7 bases, there was a span of 20 bases. Germline CDR1 and CDR2: MNHEY and SVGAGI. The CDR3 sequence is CASGASGVALGYTF. DNA for the CDR3: TGTGCCAGCGGCGCATCGGGAGTGGCCCTTGGCTACACCTTC.

The rearrangement links TRBV5-1 to TRBJ1-6, with 11 bases lining up with TRBD1. Germline V CDR1 and CDR2: SGHRS, YFSETQ. V gave up 4 bases and J gave up 6 bases; unmatched junction bases: 9. The CDR3 contains 17 residues. The CDR3 DNA reads as TGCGCCAGCAGCCTCGGGACAGGGGGTCGCTTTAATTCACCCCTCCACTTT. This encodes CASSLGTGGRFNSPLHF.

The genes are TRBV4-3 and TRBJ1-2, with TRBD1 as a possible D gene (5 bases). The CDR3 has 16 residues. Between the trimmed V and J ends, which lost 1 base and 3 bases, there was a span of 15 bases. Germline lookup yields CDR1 LGHNA and CDR2 YSLEER. CDR3: CASSQGFGGVDYGYTF. For the CDR3, the DNA is TGCGCCAGCAGCCAAGGGTTTGGGGGGGTGGACTATGGCTACACCTTC.

This clone was seen only a few times. The chain uses TRBV2 and TRBJ2-5; D uncertain. This CDR3 comprises 13 residues. The V gene lost 8 bases and the J gene lost 4 bases, with 14 bases spanning the gap. Germline CDR1 is SNHLY and CDR2 is FYNNEI. Written as DNA, the CDR3 is TGTGCCAGCGGCCCGGCGGTAGTAGAGACCCAGTACTTC. Its translation is CASGPAVVETQYF.

This chain uses TRBV6-1 with TRBJ2-1, with TRBD2 identical over 9 bases. CDR1 and CDR2 (germline): MNHNS, SASEGT. This CDR3 is 16 amino acids long. The V segment lost 1 base and the J segment 8 bases; nucleotides outside the gene matches: 9. The CDR3 DNA reads as TGTGCCAGCAGTGAAGGGCTAGCGGGGTTGGGACATGAGCAGTTCTTC. Its protein product is CASSEGLAGLGHEQFF.

The V and J genes are TRBV18 and TRBJ2-7; perhaps TRBD1 as D (8 bases). Germline assignment: CDR1 KGHSH and CDR2 LQKENI. The ends were cut back, 3 bases at V and 1 base at J, with 13 bases in the middle. The CDR3 is made up of 15 amino acids. DNA of the CDR3: TGTGCCAGCTCACCTGACAGGGGAGGGTCCTACGAGCAGTACTTC. This codes for CASSPDRGGSYEQYF.

V gene TRBV3-1 (or the pseudogene TRBV3-2) combines with J gene TRBJ2-3, with TRBD2 matching over 11 bases. Looked up from germline, CDR1 is LGHDT and CDR2 is YNNKEL (reference sequence). This CDR3 region has 15 residues. V dropped 4 bases and J dropped 6; count of bases not matched to a gene: 6. CDR3 coding DNA: TGTGCCAGCAGCCGTAGCGGGGGGGCCGGCGATACGCAGTATTTT. Translating it yields CASSRSGGAGDTQYF.

V and J are TRBV5-5 and TRBJ1-2; perhaps TRBD1 as D (5 bases). The CDR3 totals 14 residues. In germline, CDR1 is SGHKS, CDR2 YYEKEE (reference sequence). The V end lost 0 bases, the J end lost 4 bases, and 10 bases lay between the germline ends. The CDR3 loop is CASSLEGVVYGYTF. The CDR3 DNA sequence: TGTGCCAGCAGCTTGGAAGGGGTTGTCTATGGCTACACCTTC.

The J gene is TRBJ1-2, the V gene TRBV3-1 (or the pseudogene TRBV3-2); D not certain. Germline CDR1 reads LGHDT; CDR2 reads YNNKEL (reference sequence). The CDR3 is made up of 13 amino acids. The germline V and J ends were trimmed by 1 base and 0 bases, with 3 bases remaining between them. In nucleotides, the CDR3 is TGTGCCAGCAGCCAAGCTTCTAACTATGGCTACACCTTC. Protein sequence: CASSQASNYGYTF.

This clone was recorded a few times. The CDR3 bases are TGTGCCAGCAGTCCGGACAGGGGCGAGGATACGCAGTATTTT. The encoded protein is CASSPDRGEDTQYF. V usage is TRBV6-5 and J usage is TRBJ2-3, with 9 bases lining up with TRBD1. The CDR3 loop spans 14 amino acids. The J segment lost 6 bases and the V segment lost 5 bases, leaving 6 bases of the junction unmatched. Germline-derived CDR1 and CDR2 are MNHEY and SVGAGI.

The chain joins TRBV7-2 to TRBJ2-3; 8 nucleotides agree with TRBD2. This CDR3 region has 16 residues. Germline CDR1 and CDR2: SGHTA and FQGNSA. V shed 1 base and J 5 bases; nucleotides not matched to a gene: 8. Here the CDR3 reads CASSLVPGGAVDTQYF. The CDR3 DNA reads as TGTGCCAGCAGCTTAGTGCCCGGGGGGGCCGTAGATACGCAGTATTTT.

The chain is built from TRBV2 and TRBJ2-7, with D perhaps TRBD1 (6 bases). The germline V and J ends were trimmed by 7 bases and 5 bases, with 12 bases remaining between them. This CDR3 contains 12 residues. Germline V CDR1 and CDR2: SNHLY, FYNNEI. The CDR3 coding sequence is TGTGCCAGCAAGGGGACAAACGACGAGCAGTACTTC. It encodes CASKGTNDEQYF.

The V gene is TRBV29-1, the J gene TRBJ1-2; unclear D gene. The CDR3 totals 12 residues. With 4 bases removed from V and 4 bases from J, the gap between germline ends came to 10 bases. CDR1 SQVTM and CDR2 ANQGSEA come from the germline V gene. The CDR3 nucleotides are TGCAGCGTTGGAGCGAACTTCTATGGCTACACCTTC. Amino acids: CSVGANFYGYTF. Complete variable domain (other parts from reference TRBV29-1 and TRBJ1-2): SAVISQKPSRDICQRGTSLTIQCQVDSQVTMMFWYRQQPGQSLTLIATANQGSEATYESGFVIDKFPISRPNLTFSTLTVSNMSPEDSSIYLCSVGANFYGYTFGSGTRLTVV.

The V and J genes are TRBV4-1 and TRBJ2-3; 9 nucleotides align to TRBD1. The CDR3 is 21 residues long. J gave up 6 bases and V 0 bases, and 22 bases lay outside the gene matches. CDR1 is MGHRA, CDR2 YSYEKL, per germline. CDR3 sequence (DNA): TGCGCCAGCAGCCAAGAGGTATGGACAGGGGTTCTAGCGTTTGCGGGCGATACGCAGTATTTT. As protein: CASSQEVWTGVLAFAGDTQYF.

The chain has TRBV28 and TRBJ1-2; TRBD1 matches 7 bases. The germline gives CDR1 MDHEN, CDR2 SYDVKM. This CDR3 spans 15 amino acids. With 5 bases clipped from V and 4 bases from J, the junction kept 10 bases outside the gene matches. The CDR3 reads CASSNPDREAYGYTF. The CDR3 DNA follows: TGTGCCAGCAGTAATCCAGACAGGGAAGCCTATGGCTACACCTTC.

This clone was seen a handful of times. The chain joins TRBV27 to TRBJ1-3, with a possible D match to TRBD1 (5 bases). CDR3 size: 16 residues. V gave up 4 bases and J gave up 0 bases, with 13 bases separating them. Germline assignment: CDR1 MNHEY and CDR2 SMNVEV (reference sequence). The CDR3, as DNA: TGTGCCAGCAGTTCCCGGGACGGGAGCTCTGGAAACACCATATATTTT. As protein: CASSSRDGSSGNTIYF.

This clone was found once. This rearrangement joins TRBV7-2 to TRBJ2-7; 10 nucleotides match TRBD1. The V gene end was trimmed by 4 bases and the J gene end by 6 bases; junction bases not matched to a gene: 6. CDR1 and CDR2 from the germline V gene are SGHTA and FQGNSA. The CDR3 covers 14 residues. The CDR3 DNA is TGTGCCAGCAGCTACTATCGGACAGGGGGCGAGCAGTACTTC. Its translation is CASSYYRTGGEQYF.

The CDR3 DNA follows: TGTGCCAGCAGGGACAGGGGCGGGGAGCTGTTTTTT. It translates to CASRDRGGELFF. The rearrangement links TRBV27 to TRBJ2-2, with TRBD1 matching over 9 bases. In germline, CDR1 is MNHEY, CDR2 SMNVEV (reference sequence). The CDR3 consists of 12 residues. Trimming removed 6 bases from V and 7 bases from J; junction bases left unmatched: 0.

This clone has a single count. The J gene is TRBJ1-1, the V gene TRBV4-1, with D tentatively TRBD1 (5 bases). CDR3 length: 15 amino acids. V was shortened by 1 base and J by 3 bases, with 12 bases between the two germline ends. The V gene's germline CDR1 is MGHRA and CDR2 YSYEKL. The CDR3 DNA is TGCGCCAGCAGCCAAGGAAGCGAAGGGGACACTGAAGCTTTCTTT. Its protein product is CASSQGSEGDTEAFF.

The rearrangement joins TRBV6-2 or TRBV6-3 to TRBJ1-2; D gene uncertain. V was trimmed by 2 bases and J by 5 bases, leaving 12 bases between them. In germline, CDR1 is MNHEY, CDR2 SVGEGT. The CDR3 is 14 residues long. The CDR3 bases are TGTGCCAGCAGTTACAGGAGTAGATTATATGGCTACACCTTC. It codes for CASSYRSRLYGYTF.

V and J are TRBV29-1 and TRBJ2-3, with 11 nucleotides matching TRBD2. This CDR3 has 18 amino acids. Germline V gene lookup returns CDR1 SQVTM and CDR2 ANQGSEA. The junction had 14 bases not matched to a gene; V was cut back by 1 base and J by 5 bases. The CDR3: CSVEGVSGGASVLDTQYF. CDR3 DNA sequence: TGCAGCGTTGAAGGGGTTAGCGGGGGGGCTTCTGTTTTAGATACGCAGTATTTT.

This clone was counted between two and nine times. The V call is TRBV19, the J call TRBJ2-1, with 9 bases aligning to TRBD2. V lost 3 bases to trimming and J lost 1 base; unmatched junction nucleotides: 10. The CDR3 length is 18 residues. Germline CDR1 LNHDA, CDR2 SQIVND (reference sequence). This CDR3 reads CASSMGTSFSSSYNEQFF. CDR3 nucleotides: TGTGCCAGTAGTATGGGGACTAGCTTCTCATCTTCCTACAATGAGCAGTTCTTC.

The chain is built from TRBV7-9 and TRBJ1-1; D perhaps matches TRBD1 (5 bases). The CDR3 is 15 residues long. Germline V gives CDR1 SEHNR, CDR2 FQNEAQ (reference sequence). V was clipped by 1 base and J by 2 bases, with 11 bases between them. CDR3 sequence (DNA): TGTGCCAGCAGCTTAGGTGGGGCCTTAAACACTGAAGCTTTCTTT. As protein: CASSLGGALNTEAFF.

This chain connects TRBV7-6 to TRBJ1-1; D unclear. This CDR3 comprises 15 residues. Germline lookup yields CDR1 SGHVS and CDR2 FNYEAQ. The V and J ends lost 6 bases and 5 bases respectively, with 19 bases between them. The CDR3 spells CASRPGSADTTEAFF. In DNA, the CDR3 is TGTGCCAGCAGGCCGGGATCCGCGGATACGACTGAAGCTTTCTTT.